This T cell receptor (beta chain) came from a study of blood T cell repertoires in COVID-19. About the research overall: Sources were T cells, B-cell-depleted T cells, or PBMCs; the material itself was cDNA or gDNA.

Source study methods: Cell counts per sample came from amplifying reference gene primers. Libraries were prepared by immunoSEQ multiplex PCR; TCRdb keeps only in-frame clonotypes and omits some of them. V and J calls and clone size are as listed in that table; D and trimming were resolved from the DNA. The repertoire has about 200,000 clones, 79% of them found once; the top ten carry around 5.9%. The CDR3 consists of 13 residues. V was cut by 6 bases and J by 5 bases, with 13 bases left in between. Germline CDR1 reads ENHRY; CDR2 reads SYGVKD. It was during active infection that Seattle patients were enrolled and then longitudinally followed.

This chain uses TRBV10-3 with TRBJ1-1; no definite D call. Material: peripheral blood. The clonotype originates from a woman aged 40 to 55 with COVID-19, enrolled during active disease. CDR3 region: CAIRLSMETEAFF. CDR3 DNA sequence: TGTGCCATCAGACTTTCCATGGAGACTGAAGCTTTCTTT.